A selection of T cell receptor beta chains follows, all from one sample in a study of T cell responses to AZD1222 COVID-19 vaccine. The method was immunoSEQ multiplex PCR; TCRdb's version includes in-frame clones alone and lacks a portion of them. The data hold about 120,000 clones, with approximately 84% observed a single time. The sample was peripheral blood, taken on day 0 of AZD1222 vaccination. The receptors were gathered from an adult in good health. CDR3s include the opening cysteine and the closing phenylalanine or tryptophan. A D gene is named only where the DNA matches it firmly. Clone size is shown for a subset of rows, as once, few, many or a class of expanded clone.

j_gene	abundance	v_gene	len	d_gene	CDR3nt	CDR3aa
TRBJ2-3	once	TRBV7-3	16	TRBD2	TGTGCCAGCAGCTTAACGTTAGCGGGGAGCACAGATACGCAGTATTTT	CASSLTLAGSTDTQYF
TRBJ2-7	.	TRBV24-1	13	TRBD2	TGTGCCACCAGTCGTAATAGCGGGGGCGAGCAGTACTTC	CATSRNSGGEQYF
TRBJ2-3	.	TRBV11-2	15	.	TGTGCCAGCAGAATTGGGAGGTACGGCACAGATACGCAGTATTTT	CASRIGRYGTDTQYF
TRBJ1-4	.	TRBV29-1	13	.	TGCAGCGTTACAAACCAATTTAATGAAAAACTGTTTTTT	CSVTNQFNEKLFF
TRBJ1-3	.	TRBV7-2	13	.	TGTGCCAGCAGCATGGGACCCGAAAACACCATATATTTT	CASSMGPENTIYF
TRBJ2-3	.	TRBV15	17	.	TGTGCCACCAGCCCATATCCAAAGCCCGAACCCCCAGATACGCAGTATTTT	CATSPYPKPEPPDTQYF
TRBJ1-5	.	TRBV25-1	14	.	TGTGCCAGCGGAGGACAGTATAGCAATCAGCCCCAGCATTTT	CASGGQYSNQPQHF
TRBJ2-7	.	TRBV11-2	14	.	TGTGCCAGCAGCTTAGCTGCCCACTCCTACGAGCAGTACTTC	CASSLAAHSYEQYF
TRBJ1-2	.	TRBV6-2/TRBV6-3	11	.	TGTGCCAGCAGCCCTTTTTCTGGCTACACCTTC	CASSPFSGYTF
TRBJ2-6	.	TRBV5-6	18	TRBD1	TGTGCCAGCAGCTTGCGCGAGACAGGGGTATCCGGGGCCAACGTCCTGACTTTC	CASSLRETGVSGANVLTF
TRBJ1-1	.	TRBV7-2	15	.	TGTGCCAGCAGCTCTTTGGGGGGAGTGAACACTGAAGCTTTCTTT	CASSSLGGVNTEAFF
TRBJ1-1	.	TRBV19	15	.	TGTGCCAGTAGTGACGCCGTTGAAAGATGGCTTGAAGCTTTCTTT	CASSDAVERWLEAFF
TRBJ2-7	.	TRBV7-9	15	.	TGTGCCAGCAAAAGCTTGGGGGGCTTCGGTGCCGAGCAGTACTTC	CASKSLGGFGAEQYF
TRBJ2-1	.	TRBV6-4	15	.	TGTGCCAGCAGTGGGGGGCCTAGCTCCTACAATGAGCAGTTCTTC	CASSGGPSSYNEQFF
TRBJ1-3	.	TRBV23-1	19	.	TGCGCCAGCAGTCAACGGGAACAGGGTAACGAGGAATCTAGAAACACCATATATTTT	CASSQREQGNEESRNTIYF
TRBJ2-3	.	TRBV7-2	15	.	TGTGCCAGCAGGAGGGAAAGGTCTAGCACAGATACGCAGTATTTT	CASRRERSSTDTQYF
TRBJ2-7	.	TRBV3-1/TRBV3-2	15	TRBD2	TGTGCCAGCAGCTCCCCGGGACTAGCATCCTACGAGCAGTACTTC	CASSSPGLASYEQYF
TRBJ1-6	.	TRBV2	16	TRBD1	TGTGCCAGCAGAATCGACAGGGGCGCCACTAATTCACCCCTCCACTTT	CASRIDRGATNSPLHF
TRBJ2-7	.	TRBV6-5	15	.	TGTGCCAGCACTCGCGTCGGTCGAGGAAGCTACGAGCAGTACTTC	CASTRVGRGSYEQYF
TRBJ2-2	.	TRBV12-3/TRBV12-4	13	TRBD1	TGTGCCAGCAGGGGGGGACAGGCCGGGGAGCTGTTTTTT	CASRGGQAGELFF
TRBJ2-7	once	TRBV29-1	12	.	TGCAGCGTTCGGGGGCAACCCTACGAGCAGTACTTC	CSVRGQPYEQYF
TRBJ2-3	once	TRBV4-1	16	.	TGCGCCAGCAGTCGTCCTTACAGGGGCGGGGAAGATACGCAGTATTTT	CASSRPYRGGEDTQYF
TRBJ2-1	once	TRBV7-8	13	.	TGTGCCAGCAGCACCCGAAGAGGGGTTGAGCAGTTCTTC	CASSTRRGVEQFF
TRBJ2-3	.	TRBV5-1	16	TRBD2	TGCGCCAGCAGCAAAGACTCTAGCGGGGCAGGAGATACGCAGTATTTT	CASSKDSSGAGDTQYF
TRBJ1-1	once	TRBV6-2/TRBV6-3	12	.	TGTGCCAGCAGCCCGGACAGTGTCGAAGCTTTCTTT	CASSPDSVEAFF
TRBJ2-5	.	TRBV7-7	17	TRBD2	TGTGCTAGCAGCTTAGCACGGGTAGCGGGAGGGGTAGAGACCCAGTACTTC	CASSLARVAGGVETQYF
TRBJ2-5	.	TRBV6-2/TRBV6-3	11	.	TGTGCCAGCAGTTATCTGGAGACCCAGTACTTC	CASSYLETQYF
TRBJ1-1	.	TRBV7-6	14	TRBD1	TGTGCCAGCAGACCCGGACAGGGAGACACTGAAGCTTTCTTT	CASRPGQGDTEAFF
TRBJ1-1	.	TRBV6-5	14	TRBD1	TGTGCCAGCAGGTACAGGGGCTTGAACACTGAAGCTTTCTTT	CASRYRGLNTEAFF
TRBJ2-2	.	TRBV6-5	14	.	TGTGCCAGTGGAGGGGGACAGTACACCGGGGAGCTGTTTTTT	CASGGGQYTGELFF
TRBJ2-5	.	TRBV4-3	15	TRBD2	TGCGCCAGCAGCCGGACCCTGGGGGGGGGAGAGACCCAGTACTTC	CASSRTLGGGETQYF
TRBJ2-2	.	TRBV2	13	TRBD2	TGTGCCAGCAGTGAAGCGCGGGGGGGAAAGCTGTTTTTT	CASSEARGGKLFF
TRBJ2-7	once	TRBV5-1	12	.	TGCGCCAGCAGCTTCGGGGAAACCGAGCAGTACTTC	CASSFGETEQYF
TRBJ1-6	.	TRBV5-1	16	.	TGCGCCAGCAGGCGCGACGTAGGGGGAGGCGGTTCACCCCTCCACTTT	CASRRDVGGGGSPLHF
TRBJ1-5	.	TRBV6-6	15	.	TGTGCCCATGCAGTGGGCCTCCTAGGTCAGCAGCCCCAGCATTTT	CAHAVGLLGQQPQHF
TRBJ1-5	.	TRBV5-6	14	.	TGTGCCAGCAGCCCCCGACAGTTCAATCAGCCCCAGCATTTT	CASSPRQFNQPQHF
TRBJ1-2	once	TRBV7-2	11	.	TGTGCCAGCAGCTTAGCAACAGGCTACACCTTC	CASSLATGYTF
TRBJ1-3	.	TRBV18	16	.	TGTGCCAGCTCACCACGGCAGGGGCTCTCTGGAAACACCATATATTTT	CASSPRQGLSGNTIYF
TRBJ1-6	.	TRBV25-1	16	.	TGTGCCAGCAGTGAATCCCCGTTGGCGAATTGGACACCCCTCCACTTT	CASSESPLANWTPLHF
TRBJ1-1	.	TRBV12-3/TRBV12-4	13	.	TGTGCCAGCAGCCTCGGGCCGAACACTGAAGCTTTCTTT	CASSLGPNTEAFF
TRBJ2-3	.	TRBV24-1	17	TRBD1	TGTGCCACCAGTGAAACCGGGACAGCGATAAACACAGATACGCAGTATTTT	CATSETGTAINTDTQYF
TRBJ2-1	.	TRBV11-3	15	TRBD2	TGTGCCAGCAGCTTCCCGGGACTAGAGCTCCATGAGCAGTTCTTC	CASSFPGLELHEQFF